One T cell receptor beta chain is described in this entry. Method: immunoSEQ multiplex PCR; TCRdb's copy keeps in-frame clones and lacks some. The table records roughly 12,000 clones, approximately 96% of them present only once. This specimen comes from a study of technical replicates of blood from a few donors. Deletions cut 5 bases from V and 3 bases from J, with 13 bases between. Germline V lookup: CDR1 SGHVS, CDR2 FQNEAQ. The CDR3 contains 14 residues. The V and J genes are TRBV7-8 and TRBJ1-2; unclear D gene. The clonotype comes from a human donor in good health. Sequenced sample: PBMCs. DNA for the CDR3: TGTGCCAGCAGCACCCTACCGAGGGACTATGGCTACACCTTC. The encoded protein is CASSTLPRDYGYTF.